This T cell receptor beta chain originates from a study of T cell responses to AZD1222 COVID-19 vaccine. Study results and caveats: There were repertoire samples only from the period after the peak T cell response. Females made up more of the donors, who were largely white British, and clonal diversity may have come out too low. Unmutated regions of variants are reportedly targeted by nearly half of spike-specific TCRs.

Whether given at about 4 or about 12 weeks, second doses were pooled. V was trimmed by 2 bases and J by 4 bases, leaving 5 bases between them. Germline V lookup: CDR1 SQVTM, CDR2 ANQGSEA. The CDR3 consists of 11 residues. Here immunoSEQ multiplex PCR was the method, and the copy in TCRdb shows in-frame clones only, minus some. The sample shows about 150,000 clones, 87% of them seen only once. Worth noting for this clone: Its cognate antigen is unknown.

The sequenced sample was peripheral blood, obtained 28 days after the second AZD1222 dose. The TCR was taken from an adult who received the AZD1222 COVID-19 vaccine. This chain connects TRBV29-1 to TRBJ1-2; D not certain. The CDR3 nucleotides are TGCAGCGTTGAAACATCCTATGGCTACACCTTC. Amino acids: CSVETSYGYTF. The full variable domain, completed using reference TRBV29-1 and TRBJ1-2, is SAVISQKPSRDICQRGTSLTIQCQVDSQVTMMFWYRQQPGQSLTLIATANQGSEATYESGFVIDKFPISRPNLTFSTLTVSNMSPEDSSIYLCSVETSYGYTFGSGTRLTVV.